The rows below give T cell receptor beta chains drawn from one sample of a study of regulatory T cells in long-lasting Graves disease. Via MiXCR, TCRdb re-called the multiplex PCR reads, giving one row per CDR3 protein. The data contain 350,000 to 550,000 distinct CDR3 sequences, 15% of them seen just once; the ten biggest clones take up 15% to 20%. Separately, the same data were catalogued under a study of T cells in Graves' hyperthyroidism and ophthalmopathy.

The sample was peripheral blood mononuclear cells (PBMCs), taken at new diagnosis, from a patient treated with antithyroid drugs. These receptors were taken from a woman between 25 and 40 years old with Graves disease. Both conserved end residues are part of each CDR3. D genes are given only for firm matches. Clone size is stated in some rows and not others, as once, few, many or a class when expanded.

abundance,j_gene,v_gene,d_gene,CDR3nt,CDR3aa
-,TRBJ1-2,TRBV5-1,TRBD1,TGCGCCAGCAGCTTTTCCCCGGGACAGGGACGGCGATATGGCTACACCTTC,CASSFSPGQGRRYGYTF
many,TRBJ2-3,TRBV3-1,TRBD2,TGTGCCAGCAGCCAAGAAATCCTCCGGGAGGGGAACACAGATACGCAGTATTTT,CASSQEILREGNTDTQYF
-,TRBJ2-4,TRBV3-1,TRBD2,TGTGCCAGCAGCCAAGTCCTGGCGGGAGCAGACATTCAGTACTTC,CASSQVLAGADIQYF
-,TRBJ1-1,TRBV20-1,-,TGCAGTGCTAGAGAGTTACGGGGAAAGGTGAACACTGAAGCTTTCTTT,CSARELRGKVNTEAFF
many,TRBJ1-1,TRBV3-1,-,TGTGCCAGCAGCCAATACAGCGCGGTGAACACTGAAGCTTTCTTT,CASSQYSAVNTEAFF
many,TRBJ2-7,TRBV20-1,TRBD1,TGCAGTGCTTGGAAGAAGCGGGACAGGGGGGTGAACGAGCAGTACTTC,CSAWKKRDRGVNEQYF
-,TRBJ2-2,TRBV20-1,TRBD1,TGCAGTGCACAGGGGTCCGGGGAGCTGTTTTTT,CSAQGSGELFF
many,TRBJ1-5,TRBV28,-,TGTGCCAGCAAGCACGTCCCTACTAGTGGCAATCAGCCCCAGCATTTT,CASKHVPTSGNQPQHF
-,TRBJ2-1,TRBV2,TRBD2,TGTGCCAGGGCCGGGACTAGCGGGAGTAATGAGCAGTTCTTC,CARAGTSGSNEQFF
many,TRBJ1-2,TRBV27,TRBD1,TGTGCCAGCAGCCGCCTTGGACAGGGGGCGAGTGGCTACACCTTC,CASSRLGQGASGYTF
many,TRBJ1-1,TRBV4-1,-,TGCGCCAGCAGCCAAGTTGGCGAAGGGTACGGAGCTTTCTTT,CASSQVGEGYGAFF
few,TRBJ1-4,TRBV5-1,-,TGCGCCAGCCACCTGGGATATGCAACTAATGAAAAACTGTTTTTT,CASHLGYATNEKLFF
many,TRBJ1-1,TRBV24-1,-,TGTGCCACCAGTCGTTGGGGAGAAGCTTTCTTT,CATSRWGEAFF
many,TRBJ1-5,TRBV10-3,-,TGTGCCATCAGTGCAGGGGACTGGCAGCCCCAGCATTTT,CAISAGDWQPQHF
-,TRBJ2-1,TRBV20-1,-,TGCAGCAGACTACTAAAGAATGAGCAGTTCTTC,CSRLLKNEQFF
many,TRBJ1-1,TRBV24-1,-,TGTGCCACCAGTGGGGGGGCGAACACTGAAGCTTTCTTT,CATSGGANTEAFF
-,TRBJ1-2,TRBV5-1,-,TGCGCCAGCAGCTCAACATTAGGACAGTCTCCCCTCTATGGCTACACCTTC,CASSSTLGQSPLYGYTF
few,TRBJ2-4,TRBV4-1,TRBD2,TGCGCCAGCAGCGAACTAGCGGGTGGGACAACCAAAAACATTCAGTACTTC,CASSELAGGTTKNIQYF
few,TRBJ2-7,TRBV11-2,TRBD2,TGTGCCAGCAGCTTACTTAGCGGGAGAGTGGACCACGAGCAGTACTTC,CASSLLSGRVDHEQYF
many,TRBJ1-1,TRBV4-1,-,TGCGCCAGCAGCCCAGAGACCGGACCGTTGGAAGCTTTCTTT,CASSPETGPLEAFF
many,TRBJ1-5,TRBV2,TRBD1,TGTGCCAGCAGGCTAGGGGGCGGGGGCAATCAGCCCCAGCATTTT,CASRLGGGGNQPQHF
many,TRBJ2-7,TRBV28,-,TGTGCCAGTAGGGACCAGGATTACTACGAGCAGTACTTC,CASRDQDYYEQYF
-,TRBJ2-3,TRBV28,TRBD1,TGTGCCAGCAGTTTCCCCGGGACAGGGAACACAGATACGCAGTATTTT,CASSFPGTGNTDTQYF
many,TRBJ2-3,TRBV7-3,-,TGTGCCAGCAGCCCGGGACCTTTGGGAGATACGCAGTATTTT,CASSPGPLGDTQYF
many,TRBJ2-6,TRBV12-3/TRBV12-4,-,TGTGCCAGCAGCCCGAGGGGGGCCCTGGCCAACGTCCTGACTTTC,CASSPRGALANVLTF
many,TRBJ2-7,TRBV20-1,-,TGCAGTGCTAGAGGCAGCCTCGAGCAGTACTTC,CSARGSLEQYF
many,TRBJ2-3,TRBV7-9,-,TGTGCCAGCAGCCCACCGGGGGTTTCCACAGATACGCAGTATTTT,CASSPPGVSTDTQYF
many,TRBJ2-3,TRBV20-1,-,TGCAGTGCTGGTCCTCCAACAGGGCGGGGCACAGATACGCAGTATTTT,CSAGPPTGRGTDTQYF
many,TRBJ2-7,TRBV12-3/TRBV12-4,-,TGTGCCAGCAGTTTAAGGGCGGGCTCCTACGAGCAGTACTTC,CASSLRAGSYEQYF